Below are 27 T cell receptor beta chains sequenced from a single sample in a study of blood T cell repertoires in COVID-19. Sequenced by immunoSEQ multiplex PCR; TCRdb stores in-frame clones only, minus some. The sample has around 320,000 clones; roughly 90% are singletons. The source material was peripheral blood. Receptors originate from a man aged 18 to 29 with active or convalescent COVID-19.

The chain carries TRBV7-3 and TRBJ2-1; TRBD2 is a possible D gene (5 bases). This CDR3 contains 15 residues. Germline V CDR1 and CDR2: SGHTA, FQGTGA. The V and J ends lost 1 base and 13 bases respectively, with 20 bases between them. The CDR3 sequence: CASSLRRGEGVVQFF. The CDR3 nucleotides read TGTGCCAGCAGCTTAAGACGGGGAGAGGGAGTTGTTCAGTTCTTC.

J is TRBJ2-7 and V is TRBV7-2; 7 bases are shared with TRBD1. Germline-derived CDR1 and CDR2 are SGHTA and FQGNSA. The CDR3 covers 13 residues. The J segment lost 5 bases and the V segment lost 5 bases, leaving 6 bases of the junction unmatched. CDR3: CASSIGTAHEQYF. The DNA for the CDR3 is TGTGCCAGCAGCATCGGGACAGCGCACGAGCAGTACTTC.

DNA of the CDR3: TGTGCCAGCAGCCTCTGGCGGGGGGGCAAAGATACGCAGTATTTT. Its protein is CASSLWRGGKDTQYF. This chain joins TRBV7-2 and TRBJ2-3; 9 nucleotides agree with TRBD2. V dropped 5 bases and J dropped 5; count of bases not matched to a gene: 8. The CDR3 extends over 15 amino acids. Germline loops: CDR1 SGHTA, CDR2 FQGNSA.

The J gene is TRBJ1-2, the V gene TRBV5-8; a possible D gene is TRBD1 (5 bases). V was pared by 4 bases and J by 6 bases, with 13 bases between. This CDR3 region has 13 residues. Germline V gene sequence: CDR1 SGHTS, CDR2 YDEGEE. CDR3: CASSDRQRNGYTF. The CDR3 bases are TGTGCCAGCAGCGATAGACAGAGAAATGGCTACACCTTC. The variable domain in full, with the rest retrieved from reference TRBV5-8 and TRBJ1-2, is EAGVTQSPTHLIKTRGQQATLRCSPISGHTSVYWYQQALGLGLQFLLWYDEGEERNRGNFPPRFSGRQFPNYSSELNVNALELEDSALYLCASSDRQRNGYTFGSGTRLTVV.

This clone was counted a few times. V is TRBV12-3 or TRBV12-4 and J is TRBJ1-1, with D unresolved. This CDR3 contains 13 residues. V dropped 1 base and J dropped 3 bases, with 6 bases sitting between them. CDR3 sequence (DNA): TGTGCCAGCAGTTTAGTGAGGCACACTGAAGCTTTCTTT. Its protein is CASSLVRHTEAFF.

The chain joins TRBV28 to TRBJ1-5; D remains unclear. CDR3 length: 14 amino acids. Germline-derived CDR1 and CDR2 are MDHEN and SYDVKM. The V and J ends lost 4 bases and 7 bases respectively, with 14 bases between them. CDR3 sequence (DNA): TGTGCCAGCAGTTCCACAATCGCGAGGCAGCCCCAGCATTTT. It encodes CASSSTIARQPQHF.

CDR3 sequence reads: CASSPRDTHNYGYTF. CDR3 nucleotide sequence: TGTGCCAGCAGCCCCCGGGACACTCATAACTATGGCTACACCTTC. V is TRBV6-5 and J is TRBJ1-2; maybe TRBD1 (6 bases). CDR1 MNHEY and CDR2 SVGAGI come from the germline V gene. This CDR3 has 15 residues. V lost 6 bases and J lost 1, with 15 bases in between.

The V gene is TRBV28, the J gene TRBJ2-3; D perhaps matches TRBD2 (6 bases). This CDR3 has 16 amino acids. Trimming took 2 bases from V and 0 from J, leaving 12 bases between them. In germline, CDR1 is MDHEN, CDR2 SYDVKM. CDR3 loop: CASSLGGTLSTDTQYF. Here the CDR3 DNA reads TGTGCCAGCAGTTTAGGGGGGACCCTCAGCACAGATACGCAGTATTTT.

The CDR3 region has the DNA TGTGCCAGCAGCCCCCAGGGGGTCGGCCCTCGGACAGATACGCAGTATTTT. This translates into CASSPQGVGPRTDTQYF. The rearrangement uses TRBV7-6 and TRBJ2-3, with TRBD1 matching over 7 bases. V shed 5 bases and J 3 bases; nucleotides not matched to a gene: 14. Germline lookup yields CDR1 SGHVS and CDR2 FNYEAQ. The CDR3 is made up of 17 amino acids.

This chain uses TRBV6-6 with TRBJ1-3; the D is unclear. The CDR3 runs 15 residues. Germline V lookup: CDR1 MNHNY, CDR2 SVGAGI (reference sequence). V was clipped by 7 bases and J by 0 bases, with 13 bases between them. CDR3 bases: TGTGCCAGCAACCCCGGCGGCAGCTCTGGAAACACCATATATTTT. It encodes CASNPGGSSGNTIYF.

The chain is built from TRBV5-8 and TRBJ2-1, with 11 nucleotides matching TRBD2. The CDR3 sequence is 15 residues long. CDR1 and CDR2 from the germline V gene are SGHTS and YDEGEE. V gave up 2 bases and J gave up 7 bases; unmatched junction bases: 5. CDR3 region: CASSLLAGVKNEQFF. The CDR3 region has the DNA TGTGCCAGCAGCTTACTAGCGGGAGTAAAGAATGAGCAGTTCTTC.

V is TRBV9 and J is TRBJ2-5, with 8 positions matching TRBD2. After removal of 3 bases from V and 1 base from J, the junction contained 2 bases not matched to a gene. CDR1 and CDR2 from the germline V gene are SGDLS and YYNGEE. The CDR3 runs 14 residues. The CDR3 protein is CASSGAGVQETQYF. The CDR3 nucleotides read TGTGCCAGCAGCGGAGCGGGAGTCCAAGAGACCCAGTACTTC.

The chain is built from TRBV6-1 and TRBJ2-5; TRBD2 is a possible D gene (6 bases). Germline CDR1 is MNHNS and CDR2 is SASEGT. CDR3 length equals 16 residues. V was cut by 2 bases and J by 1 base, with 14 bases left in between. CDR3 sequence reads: CASSERGGSLQETQYF. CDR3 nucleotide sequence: TGTGCCAGCAGTGAACGAGGAGGGAGCCTCCAAGAGACCCAGTACTTC.

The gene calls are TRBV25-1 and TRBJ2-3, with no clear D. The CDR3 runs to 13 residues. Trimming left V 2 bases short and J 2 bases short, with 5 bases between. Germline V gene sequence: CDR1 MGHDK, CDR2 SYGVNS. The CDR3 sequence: CASSEAYTDTQYF. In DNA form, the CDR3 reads TGTGCCAGCAGTGAAGCCTACACAGATACGCAGTATTTT.

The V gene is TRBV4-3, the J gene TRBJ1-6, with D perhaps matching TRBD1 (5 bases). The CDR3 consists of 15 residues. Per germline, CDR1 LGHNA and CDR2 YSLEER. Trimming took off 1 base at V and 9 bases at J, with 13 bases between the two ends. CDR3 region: CASSQGSRVGSPLHF. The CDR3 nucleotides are TGCGCCAGCAGCCAAGGGAGCAGGGTGGGTTCACCCCTCCACTTT.

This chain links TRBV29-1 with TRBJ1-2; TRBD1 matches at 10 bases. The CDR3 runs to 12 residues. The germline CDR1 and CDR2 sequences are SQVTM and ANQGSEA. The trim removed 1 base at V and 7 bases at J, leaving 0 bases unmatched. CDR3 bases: TGCAGCGTTGAAGGGACAGGGGGTGGCTACACCTTC. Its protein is CSVEGTGGGYTF. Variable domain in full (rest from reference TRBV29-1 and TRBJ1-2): SAVISQKPSRDICQRGTSLTIQCQVDSQVTMMFWYRQQPGQSLTLIATANQGSEATYESGFVIDKFPISRPNLTFSTLTVSNMSPEDSSIYLCSVEGTGGGYTFGSGTRLTVV.

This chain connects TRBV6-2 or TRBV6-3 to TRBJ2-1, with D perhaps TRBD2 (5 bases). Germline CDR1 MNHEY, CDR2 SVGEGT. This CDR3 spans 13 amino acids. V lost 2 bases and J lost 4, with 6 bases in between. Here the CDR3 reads CASSYGLYNEQFF. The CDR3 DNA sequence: TGTGCCAGCAGTTACGGACTTTACAATGAGCAGTTCTTC.

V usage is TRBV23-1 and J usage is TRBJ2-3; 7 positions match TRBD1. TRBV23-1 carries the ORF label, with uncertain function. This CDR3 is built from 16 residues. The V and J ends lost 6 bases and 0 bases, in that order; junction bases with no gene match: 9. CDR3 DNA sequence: TGCGCCAGCAGCCAACATGAGGGGGCGAGCACAGATACGCAGTATTTT. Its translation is CASSQHEGASTDTQYF.

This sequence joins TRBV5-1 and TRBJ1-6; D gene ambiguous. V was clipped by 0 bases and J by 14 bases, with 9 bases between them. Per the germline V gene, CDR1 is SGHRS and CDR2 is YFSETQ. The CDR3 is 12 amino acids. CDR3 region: CASSLAGEALHF. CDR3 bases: TGCGCCAGCAGCTTGGCCGGGGAGGCCCTCCACTTT.

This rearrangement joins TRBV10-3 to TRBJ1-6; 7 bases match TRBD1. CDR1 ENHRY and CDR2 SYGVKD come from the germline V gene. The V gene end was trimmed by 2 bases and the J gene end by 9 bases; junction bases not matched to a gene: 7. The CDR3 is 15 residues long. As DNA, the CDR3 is TGTGCCATCAGTGAGAGAGGGGGCGAAGGTTCACCCCTCCACTTT. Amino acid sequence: CAISERGGEGSPLHF.

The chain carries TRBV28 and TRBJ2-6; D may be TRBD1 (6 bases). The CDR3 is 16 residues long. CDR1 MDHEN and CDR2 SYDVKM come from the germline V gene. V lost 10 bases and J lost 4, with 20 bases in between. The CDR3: CATRQVPKGGANVLTF. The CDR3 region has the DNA TGTGCCACCAGACAGGTCCCTAAGGGGGGGGCCAACGTCCTGACTTTC.

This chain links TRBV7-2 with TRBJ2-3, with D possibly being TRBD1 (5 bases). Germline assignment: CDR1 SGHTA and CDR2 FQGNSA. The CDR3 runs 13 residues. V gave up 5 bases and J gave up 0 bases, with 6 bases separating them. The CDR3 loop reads CASSDRSTDTQYF. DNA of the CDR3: TGTGCCAGCAGCGACAGAAGCACAGATACGCAGTATTTT.

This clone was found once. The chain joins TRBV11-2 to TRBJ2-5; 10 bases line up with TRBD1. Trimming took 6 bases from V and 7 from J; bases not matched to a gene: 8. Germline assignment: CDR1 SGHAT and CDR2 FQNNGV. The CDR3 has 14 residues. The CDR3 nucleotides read TGTGCCAGCAGACCGGGACAGGGGTTCGGGACCCAGTACTTC. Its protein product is CASRPGQGFGTQYF.

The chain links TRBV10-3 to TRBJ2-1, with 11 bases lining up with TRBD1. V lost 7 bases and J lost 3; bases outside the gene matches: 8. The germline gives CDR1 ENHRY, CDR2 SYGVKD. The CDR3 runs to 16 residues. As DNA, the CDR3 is TGTGCCATCAAGGGATTGGACAGGGGGCTCTACAATGAGCAGTTCTTC. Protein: CAIKGLDRGLYNEQFF.

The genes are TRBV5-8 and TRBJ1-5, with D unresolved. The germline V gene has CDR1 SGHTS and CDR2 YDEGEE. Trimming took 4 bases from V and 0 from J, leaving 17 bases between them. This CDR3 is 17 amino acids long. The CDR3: CASSQGGRDYSNQPQHF. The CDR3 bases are TGTGCCAGCAGCCAAGGCGGGCGGGATTATAGCAATCAGCCCCAGCATTTT.

This CDR3 reads CASSQEMTGLVEKLFF. CDR3 nucleotides: TGTGCCAGCAGCCAAGAGATGACAGGGTTGGTTGAAAAACTGTTTTTT. The V and J genes are TRBV14 and TRBJ1-4; 7 nucleotides agree with TRBD1. Germline values: CDR1 SGHDN, CDR2 FVKESK. The trim removed 0 bases at V and 7 bases at J, leaving 8 bases unmatched. The CDR3 runs 16 residues.

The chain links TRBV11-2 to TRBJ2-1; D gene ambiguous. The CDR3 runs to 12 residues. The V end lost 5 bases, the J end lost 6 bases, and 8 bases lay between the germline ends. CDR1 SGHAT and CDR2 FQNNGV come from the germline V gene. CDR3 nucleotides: TGTGCCAGCAGCCCCCTAAGCAATGAGCAGTTCTTC. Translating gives CASSPLSNEQFF.